Listed below are T cell receptor beta chains from one sample, sequenced in a study of shared clonotypes between healthy human individuals. The data were produced by immunoSEQ multiplex PCR, yet TCRdb's version contains in-frame clones alone and is incomplete. The sample contains some 1 million clones, around four fifths of which appear only once. The sample consisted of memory CD4+ T cells sorted from blood. These TCRs come from a man younger than 30 in good health. Both conserved end residues are part of each CDR3. The order of the fields is V gene, D gene, J gene, clone size, CDR3 DNA, CDR3 protein. A D gene is named only where the DNA matches it firmly. Clone sizes are given selectively: once, few, many, or a class where the clone is expanded.

V: TRBV19; D: TRBD1; J: TRBJ2-7; size: .; DNA: TGTGCCAGTAGTACTGGGACAGGGTTCGAGCAGTACTTC; CDR3: CASSTGTGFEQYF
V: TRBV25-1; D: TRBD1; J: TRBJ1-2; size: .; DNA: TGTGCCAGCAGTGCCTCAGACAGGGGAGTAGGCTATGGCTACACCTTC; CDR3: CASSASDRGVGYGYTF
V: TRBV9; D: .; J: TRBJ2-1; size: once; DNA: TGTGCCAGCAGCGTAGATCTCGACAATGAGCAGTTCTTC; CDR3: CASSVDLDNEQFF
V: TRBV18; D: .; J: TRBJ1-1; size: .; DNA: TGTGCCAGCTCCCCGGAGAGGAACACTGAAGCTTTCTTT; CDR3: CASSPERNTEAFF
V: TRBV6-5; D: TRBD2; J: TRBJ2-7; size: .; DNA: TGTGCCAGCAGGGGGAGCGGGAGGGCCCACGAGCAGTACTTC; CDR3: CASRGSGRAHEQYF
V: TRBV27; D: .; J: TRBJ1-2; size: .; DNA: TGTGCCAGCAGTCCCCTCGCGGCCGGAGACTATGGCTACACCTTC; CDR3: CASSPLAAGDYGYTF
V: TRBV28; D: .; J: TRBJ1-1; size: few; DNA: TGTGCCAGCAGTTTAAACGGAGCGATGAACACTGAAGCTTTCTTT; CDR3: CASSLNGAMNTEAFF
V: TRBV12-5; D: TRBD2; J: TRBJ2-1; size: once; DNA: TGTGCTAGTGGTTTGGTACCTAGCGGGGAGCAGTTCTTC; CDR3: CASGLVPSGEQFF
V: TRBV2; D: .; J: TRBJ1-3; size: .; DNA: TGTGCCACCATACCTTCGGCCCGACTTGGAAACACCATATATTTT; CDR3: CATIPSARLGNTIYF
V: TRBV28; D: TRBD2; J: TRBJ2-4; size: .; DNA: TGTGCCAGCAGTCTTGGGCCGGGGCTAGCGGGGGGGATCTCCAAAAACATTCAGTACTTC; CDR3: CASSLGPGLAGGISKNIQYF
V: TRBV10-3; D: .; J: TRBJ1-4; size: .; DNA: TGTGCCATCAGTGATGGATTCAATGAAAAACTGTTTTTT; CDR3: CAISDGFNEKLFF
V: TRBV25-1; D: .; J: TRBJ2-5; size: .; DNA: TGTGCCAGCAGTGAAACAGGAGGAGAGGAGACCCAGTACTTC; CDR3: CASSETGGEETQYF
V: TRBV18; D: .; J: TRBJ1-1; size: .; DNA: TGTGCCAGCTCACTACTGACAGGAATGAACACTGAAGCTTTCTTT; CDR3: CASSLLTGMNTEAFF
V: TRBV6-6; D: TRBD2; J: TRBJ2-5; size: .; DNA: TGTGCCAGCAGCCCCCTAGACGGGGGGTCCCAAGAGACCCAGTACTTC; CDR3: CASSPLDGGSQETQYF
V: TRBV14; D: .; J: TRBJ1-5; size: .; DNA: TGTGCCAGCAGCCAAGATCTTAGTGAGGATTTCAGGCAGCCCCAGCATTTT; CDR3: CASSQDLSEDFRQPQHF
V: TRBV19; D: .; J: TRBJ1-1; size: .; DNA: TGTGCCAGTAGTATTTCATGGGGTTCCAACACTGAAGCTTTCTTT; CDR3: CASSISWGSNTEAFF
V: TRBV6-5; D: .; J: TRBJ2-7; size: few; DNA: TGTGCCAGCAGTTACGGCTCGAGCTCCTACGAGCAGTACTTC; CDR3: CASSYGSSSYEQYF
V: TRBV6-1; D: TRBD1; J: TRBJ2-7; size: .; DNA: TGTGCCAGTTCCTCCGGGACAGGGAATCGTAACGAGCAGTACTTC; CDR3: CASSSGTGNRNEQYF
V: TRBV7-8; D: .; J: TRBJ1-2; size: .; DNA: TGTGCCAGCAGCCGGGACCGGATACAGGGCTACACCTTC; CDR3: CASSRDRIQGYTF
V: TRBV13; D: .; J: TRBJ2-1; size: .; DNA: TGTGCCAGCAGCTTATGGGGTCCTGGCGTGGGGAATGAGCAGTTCTTC; CDR3: CASSLWGPGVGNEQFF
V: TRBV4-1; D: .; J: TRBJ1-4; size: .; DNA: TGCGCCAGCAGCCAACCTTCCCTCAGGTGGGCCAATGAAAAACTGTTTTTT; CDR3: CASSQPSLRWANEKLFF
V: TRBV6-1; D: TRBD1; J: TRBJ1-1; size: .; DNA: TGTGCCAGCAGTGAAACACTCCCCGAGAACCCCCGTGGACAGGGGGCTTTCTTT; CDR3: CASSETLPENPRGQGAFF
V: TRBV10-3; D: TRBD1; J: TRBJ1-1; size: .; DNA: TGTGCCACCAACCCCGACAGGGCGGTTACTGAAGCTTTCTTT; CDR3: CATNPDRAVTEAFF
V: TRBV30; D: TRBD1; J: TRBJ1-4; size: .; DNA: TGTGCCTGGAGGCGTCCCGGGACAGGGATCGGTGAAAAACTGCTTTTT; CDR3: CAWRRPGTGIGEKLLF
V: TRBV18; D: TRBD2; J: TRBJ2-6; size: few; DNA: TGTGCCAGCTCACCACCCAGCGGGGACAACGTCCTGACTTTC; CDR3: CASSPPSGDNVLTF
V: TRBV19; D: TRBD1; J: TRBJ1-6; size: .; DNA: TGTGCCAGTAGGGACAGGAACTCCTATAATTCACCCCTCCACTTT; CDR3: CASRDRNSYNSPLHF
V: TRBV9; D: .; J: TRBJ1-3; size: .; DNA: TGTGCCAGCAGCGCTCGGATGGGGGTATCTGGAAACACCATATATTTT; CDR3: CASSARMGVSGNTIYF
V: TRBV7-2; D: .; J: TRBJ2-2; size: .; DNA: TGTGCCAGCAGCTTATTAGCCGGAAGGGCCGGGGAGCTGTTTTTT; CDR3: CASSLLAGRAGELFF
V: TRBV18; D: .; J: TRBJ1-5; size: .; DNA: TGTGCCAGCTCACCGGGCCGGGGGGGAAATCAGCCCCAGCATTTT; CDR3: CASSPGRGGNQPQHF
V: TRBV11-2; D: .; J: TRBJ2-7; size: .; DNA: TGTGCCAGCAGCCCGATACAGGGTTCCTACGAGCAGTACTTC; CDR3: CASSPIQGSYEQYF
V: TRBV30; D: .; J: TRBJ1-2; size: .; DNA: TGTGCCTGGAGTGTAGAACGCCTACCCACCTTC; CDR3: CAWSVERLPTF
V: TRBV30; D: TRBD2; J: TRBJ2-5; size: .; DNA: TGTGCCTGTAGCGGGGGCATTCAAGAGACCCAGTACTTC; CDR3: CACSGGIQETQYF
V: TRBV7-2; D: .; J: TRBJ1-6; size: .; DNA: TGTGCCAGCAGCTTAGCAGTTAGTCAGCCCCAAGGATCCCTCCACTTT; CDR3: CASSLAVSQPQGSLHF
V: TRBV29-1; D: .; J: TRBJ2-3; size: .; DNA: TGCAGCGTTGGTGGAAGGCACACAGATACGCAGTATTTT; CDR3: CSVGGRHTDTQYF
V: TRBV29-1; D: .; J: TRBJ2-1; size: few; DNA: TGCAGCGTCCTAGCAGGGGACAAGCTTTACAATGAGCAGTTCTTC; CDR3: CSVLAGDKLYNEQFF
V: TRBV7-9; D: TRBD1; J: TRBJ1-2; size: .; DNA: TGTGCCAGCAGCTTAGTGGGAGGGGGCAACTATGGCTACACCTTC; CDR3: CASSLVGGGNYGYTF
V: TRBV5-1; D: .; J: TRBJ1-6; size: .; DNA: TGCGCCAGCAGCGTAGACGGAGAGTATAATTCACCCCTCCACTTT; CDR3: CASSVDGEYNSPLHF
V: TRBV7-9; D: TRBD1; J: TRBJ1-6; size: few; DNA: TGTGCCAGCAGCCGGGACAGGGAATATTCACCCCTCCACTTT; CDR3: CASSRDREYSPLHF
V: TRBV4-1; D: TRBD2; J: TRBJ2-1; size: .; DNA: TGCGCCAGCAGCCACTACCACGCGGGGGGTGATGAGCAGTTCTTC; CDR3: CASSHYHAGGDEQFF
V: TRBV7-2; D: TRBD1; J: TRBJ1-6; size: .; DNA: TGTGCCAGCAGCCCCAGACAGGGGGAACCCCTCCACTTT; CDR3: CASSPRQGEPLHF
V: TRBV10-3; D: .; J: TRBJ2-2; size: .; DNA: TGTGCCATCAGTGACAGGAAGAACACCGGGGAGCTGTTTTTT; CDR3: CAISDRKNTGELFF
V: TRBV30; D: TRBD1; J: TRBJ1-6; size: once; DNA: TGTGCCTGGAGTTCAGGGGGCTCCTATAATTCACCCCTCCACTTT; CDR3: CAWSSGGSYNSPLHF